This passage covers 8 T cell receptor beta chains from one sample sequenced in a study of cytomegalovirus exposure and HLA in healthy donors. The PCR contained 60 Vbeta and 13 Jbeta primers. The method was immunoSEQ multiplex PCR; TCRdb's version includes in-frame clones alone and lacks a portion of them. The table lists fewer than 110,000 clones. Sequenced: PBMCs. The receptors derive from a middle-aged man in good health and CMV-seronegative.

This chain uses TRBV19 with TRBJ1-6; 7 bases are shared with TRBD1. This CDR3 contains 15 residues. Germline trimming cut 6 bases from V and 4 bases from J; bases unmatched to any gene: 6. The germline V gene has CDR1 LNHDA and CDR2 SQIVND (reference sequence). DNA for the CDR3: TGTGCCAGTAGGGAGGACAGGACTTATAATTCACCCCTCCACTTT. It is translated as CASREDRTYNSPLHF.

This chain uses TRBV7-8 with TRBJ1-3; the D is unclear. The CDR3 spans 15 residues. Trimming took 1 base from V and 2 from J, leaving 9 bases between them. Germline CDR1 reads SGHVS; CDR2 reads FQNEAQ. The CDR3 loop reads CASSLVVGAGNTIYF. The CDR3 DNA sequence: TGTGCCAGCAGCTTAGTCGTCGGGGCTGGAAACACCATATATTTT.

The chain recombines TRBV7-2 with TRBJ1-5, with TRBD1 as a possible D gene (6 bases). The CDR3 is 14 amino acids. CDR1 and CDR2 (germline): SGHTA, FQGNSA. Trimming removed 5 bases at V and 5 bases at J, with 13 bases between. Here the CDR3 reads CASSRDNRDQPQHF. As DNA, the CDR3 is TGTGCCAGCAGCCGGGACAACAGGGATCAGCCCCAGCATTTT.

The chain combines TRBV5-1 with TRBJ2-5, with 8 nucleotides matching TRBD2. The CDR3 spans 15 residues. V was pared by 0 bases and J by 5 bases, with 6 bases of the junction left unmatched. From germline, CDR1 is SGHRS and CDR2 YFSETQ. CDR3 amino acids: CASSLVRGGLETQYF. Written as DNA, the CDR3 is TGCGCCAGCAGCTTGGTTCGGGGGGGGCTGGAGACCCAGTACTTC.

This chain uses TRBV15 with TRBJ2-7; 8 positions match TRBD1. V dropped 3 bases and J dropped 5; count of bases not matched to a gene: 6. The CDR3 extends over 14 amino acids. Germline assignment: CDR1 LNHNV and CDR2 YYDKDF (reference sequence). CDR3 sequence: CATSSDRGGDEQYF. CDR3 nucleotide sequence: TGTGCCACCAGCAGCGACAGGGGAGGAGACGAGCAGTACTTC.

This chain uses TRBV27 with TRBJ1-2, with 7 nucleotides matching TRBD1. V lost 10 bases, J lost 4 bases, and 12 bases stayed unmatched. This CDR3 is 14 amino acids long. Looked up from germline, CDR1 is MNHEY and CDR2 is SMNVEV (reference sequence). CDR3 in DNA: TGTGCCATCGTAAAAAGGGGGCGGGTCTATGGCTACACCTTC. It yields the protein CAIVKRGRVYGYTF.

This chain uses TRBV5-6 with TRBJ2-1; no clear D. Germline V lookup: CDR1 SGHDT, CDR2 YYEEEE. The CDR3 extends over 11 amino acids. V was shortened by 3 bases and J by 8 bases, with 6 bases between the two germline ends. The CDR3 DNA follows: TGTGCCAGCAGCTCAGAAGATGAGCAGTTCTTC. This codes for CASSSEDEQFF.

The chain couples TRBV5-1 to TRBJ2-3; 11 bases align to TRBD2. Per germline, CDR1 SGHRS and CDR2 YFSETQ. V gave up 3 bases and J gave up 5 bases; unmatched junction bases: 11. This CDR3 contains 17 residues. CDR3 region: CASSWTLTSGRLDTQYF. As DNA, the CDR3 is TGCGCCAGCAGCTGGACCCTAACTAGCGGGAGATTAGATACGCAGTATTTT.